What follows describes a single TCR beta chain. This sample was included in a study of patients and donors after allogeneic stem cell transplantation. MiXCR, applied by TCRdb to the RT-PCR reads, yields one record per CDR3 protein. This table holds some 150,000 distinct CDR3 sequences, about a third found once. This CDR3 comprises 15 residues. The trim removed 3 bases at V and 7 bases at J, leaving 6 bases unmatched. CDR1 LGHNA and CDR2 YNFKEQ come from the germline V gene. This chain joins TRBV4-2 and TRBJ1-4, with 9 bases identical to TRBD1. This sequence was found in a human donor who was either an allogeneic HSCT recipient or a stem cell or donor lymphocyte infusion donor (not recorded which). It is not recorded whose cells these are; they may come from a transplant donor. Sample: blood, either unsorted or a sorted T cell fraction (not recorded which). This CDR3 reads CASSQDRGKSEKLFF. DNA of the CDR3: TGTGCCAGCAGCCAGGACAGGGGAAAAAGTGAAAAACTGTTTTTT.